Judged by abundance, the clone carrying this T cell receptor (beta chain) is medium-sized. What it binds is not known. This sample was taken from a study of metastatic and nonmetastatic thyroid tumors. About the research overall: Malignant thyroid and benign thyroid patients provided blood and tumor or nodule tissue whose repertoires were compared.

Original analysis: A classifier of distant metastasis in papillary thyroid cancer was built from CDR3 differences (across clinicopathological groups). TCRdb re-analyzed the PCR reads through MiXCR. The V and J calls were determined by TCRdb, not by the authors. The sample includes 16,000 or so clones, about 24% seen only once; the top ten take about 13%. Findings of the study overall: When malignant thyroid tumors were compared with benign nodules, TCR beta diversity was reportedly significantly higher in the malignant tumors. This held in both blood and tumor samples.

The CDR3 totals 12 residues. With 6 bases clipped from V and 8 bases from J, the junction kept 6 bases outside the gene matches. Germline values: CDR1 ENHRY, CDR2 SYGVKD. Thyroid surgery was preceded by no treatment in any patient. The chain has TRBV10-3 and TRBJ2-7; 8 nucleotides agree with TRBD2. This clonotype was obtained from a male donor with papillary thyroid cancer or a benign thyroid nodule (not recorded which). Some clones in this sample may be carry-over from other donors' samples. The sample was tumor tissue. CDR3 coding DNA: TGTGCCATCAGGGAAGCGGGGGAGCAGCAGTACTTC. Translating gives CAIREAGEQQYF.